The 32 T cell receptor beta chains listed next were all sequenced from one sample in a study of response to subunit inactivated influenza vaccine. TCRdb reprocessed the RT-PCR reads with MiXCR, giving one entry per CDR3 protein. This sample carries hundreds of thousands of distinct CDR3 sequences, 10% to 15% of them seen once, and the ten largest clones take around 14%. Source: PBMCs from blood, taken 40 to 50 days after vaccination. These receptors all stem from a man aged 45 to 65 who received an inactivated influenza vaccine.

The V gene is TRBV11-2, the J gene TRBJ2-7, with TRBD1 matching 7 bases. J gave up 2 bases and V 4 bases, and 20 bases lay outside the gene matches. The CDR3 length is 19 residues. The V gene's germline CDR1 is SGHAT and CDR2 FQNNGV. The CDR3 DNA reads as TGTGCCAGCAGCTCAAGGGGCCGGGACAGTGCTATAATTACCTACGAGCAGTACTTC. As protein: CASSSRGRDSAIITYEQYF.

This clonotype was recorded at least ten times. The J gene is TRBJ1-2, the V gene TRBV7-8; 7 bases map to TRBD1. Germline loops: CDR1 SGHVS, CDR2 FQNEAQ. The CDR3 runs 14 residues. Trimming took 6 bases from V and 0 from J; bases not matched to a gene: 4. The CDR3 DNA reads as TGTGCCAGCAGTTCGACAGGGTCTAACTATGGCTACACCTTC. This codes for CASSSTGSNYGYTF.

J is TRBJ2-7 and V is TRBV3-1; D remains unclear. The germline gives CDR1 LGHDT, CDR2 YNNKEL (reference sequence). Trimming shortened V by 1 base and J by 6 bases, and 7 bases separated the two germline ends. The CDR3 has 12 amino acids. The DNA for the CDR3 is TGTGCCAGCAGCCAAGTACAACGCGAGCAGTACTTC. Protein: CASSQVQREQYF.

The chain uses TRBV7-2 and TRBJ1-5, with D hard to call. The germline V gene has CDR1 SGHTA and CDR2 FQGNSA. The CDR3 is made up of 15 amino acids. V lost 1 base to trimming and J lost 7 bases, with 14 bases between them. The DNA for the CDR3 is TGTGCCAGCAGCTTAGGACCGATGGGCGGACAGCCCCAGCATTTT. Translated, it gives CASSLGPMGGQPQHF.

This clonotype has just a few counts. The genes are TRBV6-2 or TRBV6-3 and TRBJ2-1; 8 positions match TRBD2. The CDR3 totals 15 residues. Unmatched junction bases numbered 5, after V lost 4 bases and J lost 3 bases. Germline lookup yields CDR1 MNHEY and CDR2 SVGEGT. The DNA for the CDR3 is TGTGCCAGCAGTTCCCGGGGGGGGCTCTACAATGAGCAGTTCTTC. Residues: CASSSRGGLYNEQFF.

In its sample, this clonotype was seen many times. The chain joins TRBV20-1 to TRBJ1-6; D gene ambiguous. There are 15 residues in the CDR3. Germline V lookup: CDR1 DFQATT, CDR2 SNEGSKA (reference sequence). The V end lost 3 bases, the J end lost 4 bases, and 13 bases lay between the germline ends. This chain's CDR3 is CSASVNRLYNSPLHF. CDR3 coding DNA: TGCAGTGCTAGTGTTAACCGGCTATATAATTCACCCCTCCACTTT.

CDR3 in DNA: TGTGCCAGCAGTTCAGGCAGCAACTATGGCTACACCTTC. Translated: CASSSGSNYGYTF. This chain uses TRBV12-3 or TRBV12-4 with TRBJ1-2; D not resolved. The length of the CDR3 is 13 residues. Trimming cost V 4 bases and J 2 bases, with 8 bases left between them.

This clonotype appeared many times. The V call is TRBV5-6, the J call TRBJ2-1; the D gene is possibly TRBD2 (5 bases). Trimming pared 5 bases from V and 6 bases from J, leaving 18 bases between. The length of the CDR3 is 15 residues. Germline loops: CDR1 SGHDT, CDR2 YYEEEE. CDR3 sequence (DNA): TGTGCCAGCAGTAGGAACGAGGGAGAGATCAATGAGCAGTTCTTC. Protein sequence: CASSRNEGEINEQFF. The variable domain in full, with the rest retrieved from reference TRBV5-6 and TRBJ2-1, is DAGVTQSPTHLIKTRGQQVTLRCSPKSGHDTVSWYQQALGQGPQFIFQYYEEEERQRGNFPDRFSGHQFPNYSSELNVNALLLGDSALYLCASSRNEGEINEQFFGPGTRLTVL.

This clonotype was counted only a few times. The genes are TRBV6-2 or TRBV6-3 and TRBJ2-7; D call uncertain. The CDR3 consists of 11 residues. The ends were cut back, 2 bases at V and 6 bases at J, with 5 bases in the middle. The germline gives CDR1 MNHEY, CDR2 SVGEGT. CDR3 DNA: TGTGCCAGCAGTTACGAGACCGAGCAGTACTTC. Encoded protein: CASSYETEQYF.

The rearrangement links TRBV30 to TRBJ2-5; D is unresolved. Germline-derived CDR1 and CDR2 are GTSNPN and SVGIG (reference sequence). The CDR3 consists of 13 residues. Trimming took 4 bases from V and 5 from J, leaving 14 bases between them. This CDR3 is CAWTVRFGETQYF. CDR3 DNA sequence: TGTGCCTGGACCGTACGTTTTGGGGAGACCCAGTACTTC.

The chain uses TRBV11-3 and TRBJ2-1; D gene unclear. Trimming took 1 base from V and 6 from J, leaving 7 bases between them. The CDR3 is 13 residues long. The germline V gene encodes CDR1 SGHNT and CDR2 YENEEA. DNA of the CDR3: TGTGCCAGCAGCTTAGGGGCCCTCAATGAGCAGTTCTTC. Amino acid sequence: CASSLGALNEQFF.

This clonotype was seen only a few times. The rearrangement uses TRBV3-1 and TRBJ2-7; D is unresolved. Germline values: CDR1 LGHDT, CDR2 YNNKEL (reference sequence). V was trimmed by 1 base and J by 2 bases, leaving 12 bases between them. CDR3 length: 15 amino acids. CDR3 DNA: TGTGCCAGCAGCCAAGGCCCCCAAGGAGCCTACGAGCAGTACTTC. The encoded protein is CASSQGPQGAYEQYF.

This clonotype was observed a handful of times. The rearrangement uses TRBV3-1 and TRBJ2-7; TRBD1 matches 7 bases. The germline CDR1 and CDR2 sequences are LGHDT and YNNKEL (reference sequence). The CDR3 has 13 residues. J lost 9 bases, V lost 1 base, and 6 bases had no gene match. The chain's CDR3 is CASSQGGTGAQYF. CDR3 coding DNA: TGTGCCAGCAGCCAAGGAGGAACAGGGGCGCAGTACTTC.

For this clonotype: A read error is possible here, since a much larger clone lies one base away. V gene TRBV15 combines with J gene TRBJ2-5; D remains unclear. The length of the CDR3 is 11 residues. CDR1 and CDR2 from the germline V gene are LNHNV and YYDKDF (reference sequence). Trimming left V 8 bases short and J 2 bases short, with 6 bases between. CDR3 sequence reads: CATSQQETQYF. DNA of the CDR3: TGTGCCACCTCACAGCAAGAGACCCAGTACTTC.

This clonotype was observed a handful of times. This chain uses TRBV12-3 or TRBV12-4 with TRBJ1-1; TRBD1 might be the D (5 bases). The CDR3 spans 15 residues. Trimming pared 5 bases from V and 0 bases from J, leaving 13 bases between. Here the CDR3 reads CASSLDGHLNTEAFF. CDR3 nucleotide sequence: TGTGCCAGCAGTCTCGATGGACATTTGAACACTGAAGCTTTCTTT.

This clonotype was seen more than once but under ten times. The V and J genes are TRBV3-1 and TRBJ1-6; 8 bases map to TRBD1. The CDR3 runs to 14 residues. The trim removed 3 bases at V and 7 bases at J, leaving 2 bases unmatched. Germline V gene lookup returns CDR1 LGHDT and CDR2 YNNKEL (reference sequence). Here the CDR3 DNA reads TGTGCCAGCAGCCACAGGGGGCGAAATTCACCCCTCCACTTT. This translates into CASSHRGRNSPLHF.

This clonotype was seen many times. V is TRBV4-3 and J is TRBJ2-1; 9 bases align to TRBD1. The germline gives CDR1 LGHNA, CDR2 YSLEER. Trimming at V came to 0 bases and at J to 3 bases, leaving 3 bases not matched to a gene. The CDR3 consists of 16 residues. CDR3 DNA: TGCGCCAGCAGCCAAGATTGGGACAGGGTCTACAATGAGCAGTTCTTC. Residues: CASSQDWDRVYNEQFF.

The sample holds a few counts of this clonotype. V usage is TRBV2 and J usage is TRBJ2-3; maybe TRBD2 (6 bases). Germline loops: CDR1 SNHLY, CDR2 FYNNEI. This CDR3 is 16 amino acids long. The V gene lost 7 bases and the J gene lost 5 bases, with 22 bases spanning the gap. CDR3 protein: CASTKWGDPPEDTQYF. The CDR3 DNA sequence: TGTGCCAGCACAAAGTGGGGGGACCCACCTGAAGATACGCAGTATTTT.

This clonotype was observed many times. The chain joins TRBV10-3 to TRBJ2-4; no clear D gene. CDR3 size: 13 residues. Trimming shortened V by 10 bases and J by 9 bases, and 19 bases separated the two germline ends. The germline gives CDR1 ENHRY, CDR2 SYGVKD. CDR3 amino acids: CATLDGGVGIQYF. In DNA, the CDR3 is TGTGCCACCTTGGACGGTGGGGTGGGCATTCAGTACTTC.

Here the CDR3 reads CSVLDRGRTDTQYF. CDR3 DNA: TGCAGCGTGTTAGACAGGGGGCGTACAGATACGCAGTATTTT. The V gene is TRBV29-1, the J gene TRBJ2-3; 10 nucleotides match TRBD1. The germline gives CDR1 SQVTM, CDR2 ANQGSEA. This CDR3 contains 14 residues. The V and J ends lost 6 bases and 3 bases, in that order; junction bases with no gene match: 6.

The chain has TRBV20-1 and TRBJ1-2; the D gene is possibly TRBD1 (6 bases). CDR1 DFQATT and CDR2 SNEGSKA come from the germline V gene (reference sequence). This CDR3 comprises 12 residues. V was trimmed by 3 bases and J by 4 bases, leaving 9 bases between them. The CDR3 sequence: CSASGGVYGYTF. The CDR3 DNA follows: TGCAGTGCTAGCGGGGGCGTCTATGGCTACACCTTC.

The chain carries TRBV4-3 and TRBJ2-7; 7 bases map to TRBD1. The CDR3 covers 16 residues. V shed 0 bases, J shed 4 bases, and the junction held 9 bases outside the gene matches. Germline CDR1 is LGHNA and CDR2 is YSLEER. The CDR3 sequence: CASSQDRIGQAYEQYF. CDR3 coding DNA: TGCGCCAGCAGCCAAGATCGAATAGGACAGGCGTACGAGCAGTACTTC.

The V gene is TRBV7-3, the J gene TRBJ2-5; TRBD1 matches at 11 bases. Germline V gene sequence: CDR1 SGHTA, CDR2 FQGTGA. The J segment lost 4 bases and the V segment lost 5 bases, leaving 6 bases of the junction unmatched. The CDR3 runs to 15 residues. The chain's CDR3 is CASSRGQGAGETQYF. In nucleotides, the CDR3 is TGTGCCAGCAGCCGCGGACAGGGGGCAGGAGAGACCCAGTACTTC.

Many counts were recorded for this clonotype. The chain employs TRBV7-2 and TRBJ2-3; weak D call: TRBD2 (6 bases). The CDR3 covers 12 residues. Germline assignment: CDR1 SGHTA and CDR2 FQGNSA. The germline V and J ends were trimmed by 4 bases and 9 bases, with 11 bases remaining between them. The CDR3 coding sequence is TGTGCCAGCAGCTACCCCCGGGAGACGCAGTATTTT. This sequence encodes CASSYPRETQYF.

This clonotype came up many times. V and J are TRBV25-1 and TRBJ2-1; D is undetermined. The CDR3 covers 12 residues. Trimming shortened V by 5 bases and J by 8 bases, and 10 bases separated the two germline ends. Germline assignment: CDR1 MGHDK and CDR2 SYGVNS. The CDR3 DNA reads as TGTGCCAGCAGTCGTTCGCATTATGAGCAGTTCTTC. Amino acids: CASSRSHYEQFF.

The sample holds a few counts of this clonotype. V and J are TRBV27 and TRBJ2-7; D is possibly TRBD1 or TRBD2 (5 bases each). In germline, CDR1 is MNHEY, CDR2 SMNVEV (reference sequence). The CDR3 covers 15 residues. V lost 6 bases to trimming and J lost 4 bases, with 19 bases between them. The DNA of the CDR3 is TGTGCCAGCAGATCCAGGGACGGGGCTGTGTACGAGCAGTACTTC. Its protein is CASRSRDGAVYEQYF.

This clonotype was detected a few times. The chain recombines TRBV2 with TRBJ2-2; D gene unclear. V was clipped by 8 bases and J by 0 bases, with 13 bases between them. CDR3 size: 15 residues. Germline loops: CDR1 SNHLY, CDR2 FYNNEI. This CDR3 reads CASRIGGPNTGELFF. CDR3 nucleotide sequence: TGTGCCAGCCGTATTGGTGGTCCGAACACCGGGGAGCTGTTTTTT. Variable domain in full (rest from reference TRBV2 and TRBJ2-2): EPEVTQTPSHQVTQMGQEVILRCVPISNHLYFYWYRQILGQKVEFLVSFYNNEISEKSEIFDDQFSVERPDGSNFTLKIRSTKLEDSAMYFCASRIGGPNTGELFFGEGSRLTVL.

The chain employs TRBV5-5 and TRBJ2-1; D remains unclear. Germline V gene sequence: CDR1 SGHKS, CDR2 YYEKEE (reference sequence). V lost 1 base to trimming and J lost 7 bases, with 12 bases between them. The CDR3 consists of 14 residues. CDR3 DNA: TGTGCCAGCAGCTTGTGGCTTCACGGGAATGAGCAGTTCTTC. Translated, it gives CASSLWLHGNEQFF.

J is TRBJ2-7 and V is TRBV5-1; TRBD2 matches at 7 bases. CDR3 length: 14 amino acids. The germline gives CDR1 SGHRS, CDR2 YFSETQ. Trimming took 5 bases from V and 6 from J; bases not matched to a gene: 11. The CDR3 region is CASRPALGGSEQYF. The DNA of the CDR3 is TGCGCCAGCAGGCCTGCTTTGGGCGGGAGCGAGCAGTACTTC.

This rearrangement joins TRBV7-2 to TRBJ2-7, with 8 bases aligning to TRBD2. CDR1 is SGHTA and CDR2 is FQGNSA in the germline V gene. CDR3 length equals 15 residues. J was trimmed by 2 bases and V by 1 base; bases with no gene match: 4. The CDR3 protein is CASSLVWRGAYEQYF. Written as DNA, the CDR3 is TGTGCCAGCAGCTTAGTATGGCGGGGGGCCTACGAGCAGTACTTC.

This chain uses TRBV10-2 with TRBJ2-1; D unresolved. Between the trimmed V and J ends, which lost 6 bases and 7 bases, there was a span of 13 bases. The CDR3 is 13 residues long. Germline V gene data show CDR1 as WSHSY and CDR2 as SAAADI. The CDR3 DNA reads TGCGCCAGCAGCACCCCCCCGGTTAATGAGCAGTTCTTC. Translated: CASSTPPVNEQFF.

This clonotype appeared a few times. This chain joins TRBV4-3 and TRBJ2-1; no firm D call. Germline V gene sequence: CDR1 LGHNA, CDR2 YSLEER. The V end was cut by 1 base, the J end by 0 bases, with 22 bases between. This CDR3 has 20 residues. The CDR3 DNA reads as TGCGCCAGCAGCCAAGCCTTCCGGCGTAGGTATCTCGACTCCTACAATGAGCAGTTCTTC. Translation gives CASSQAFRRRYLDSYNEQFF.